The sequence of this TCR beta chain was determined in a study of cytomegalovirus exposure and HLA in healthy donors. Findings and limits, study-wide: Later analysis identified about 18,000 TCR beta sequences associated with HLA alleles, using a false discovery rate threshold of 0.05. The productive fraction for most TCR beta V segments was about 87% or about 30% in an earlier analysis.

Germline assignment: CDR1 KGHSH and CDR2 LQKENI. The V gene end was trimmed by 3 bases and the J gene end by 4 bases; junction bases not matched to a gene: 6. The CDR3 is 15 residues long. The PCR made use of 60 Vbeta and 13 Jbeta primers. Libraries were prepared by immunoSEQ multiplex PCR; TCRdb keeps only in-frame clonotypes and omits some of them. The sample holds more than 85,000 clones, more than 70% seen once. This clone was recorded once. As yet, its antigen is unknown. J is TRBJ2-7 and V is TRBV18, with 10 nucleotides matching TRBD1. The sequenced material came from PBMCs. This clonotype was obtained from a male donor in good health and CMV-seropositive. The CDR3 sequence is CASSPRDRGIYEQYF. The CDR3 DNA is TGTGCCAGCTCACCCCGGGACAGGGGTATATACGAGCAGTACTTC.